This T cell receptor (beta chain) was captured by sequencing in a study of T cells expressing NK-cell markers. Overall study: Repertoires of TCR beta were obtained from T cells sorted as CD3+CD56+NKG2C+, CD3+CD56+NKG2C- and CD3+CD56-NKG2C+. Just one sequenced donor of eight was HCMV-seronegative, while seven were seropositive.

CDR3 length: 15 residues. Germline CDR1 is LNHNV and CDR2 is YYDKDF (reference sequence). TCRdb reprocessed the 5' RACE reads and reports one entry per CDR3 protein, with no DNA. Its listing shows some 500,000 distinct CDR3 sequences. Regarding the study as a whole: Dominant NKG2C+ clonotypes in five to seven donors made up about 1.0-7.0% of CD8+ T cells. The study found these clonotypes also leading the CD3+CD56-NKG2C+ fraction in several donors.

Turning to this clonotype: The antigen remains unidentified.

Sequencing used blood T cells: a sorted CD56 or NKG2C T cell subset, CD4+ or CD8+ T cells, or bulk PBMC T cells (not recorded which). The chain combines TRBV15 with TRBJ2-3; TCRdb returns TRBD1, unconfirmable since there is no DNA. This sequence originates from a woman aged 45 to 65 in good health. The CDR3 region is CATSRGGAGTDTQYF.